What follows is one T cell receptor (beta chain) and its context. The antigen is undetermined. Tagging with unique molecular identifiers was a feature of the TCR beta cDNA libraries. Between about 0.9 and 11 million T cells gave rise to a few hundred thousand cDNA molecules. TCRdb used MiXCR to reprocess the PCR reads, holding one entry per CDR3 protein. Seen here are about 400,000 distinct CDR3 sequences, 30% to 45% observed once, and the top ten hold around an eighth. The entry originates in a study of post-analysis software for immune sequencing data. About the research overall: The disease courses spanned relapsing-remitting, secondary progressive and progressive-relapsing forms of multiple sclerosis.

Findings and caveats of the study: With TRBV5-6, TRBV5-1 and TRBV20-1 included, about five TRBV segments were more frequent in patients than in controls. Controls' normalized Chao1 diversity significantly exceeded that of multiple sclerosis patients. By F measure, strong co-clustering occurred among samples prepared in the same batch.

This CDR3 spans 14 amino acids. J was trimmed by 4 bases and V by 3 bases; bases with no gene match: 4. Sequencing input: blood. The chain combines TRBV12-3 or TRBV12-4 with TRBJ2-7, with 9 bases lining up with TRBD2. This TCR was sampled from a girl between 5 and 17 years old with multiple sclerosis. CDR3 DNA: TGTGCCAGCAGTTTCGGACTAGCGACTTACGAGCAGTACTTC. Its protein product is CASSFGLATYEQYF.